This T cell receptor (beta chain) is from a study of OX40 agonist ivuxolimab in advanced cancers. The study's findings and limits: In the 0.1-3.0 mg/kg groups, partial responders showed among the lowest expansion.

Data came from immunoSEQ multiplex PCR; TCRdb stores just in-frame clones and leaves some out. There are about 33,000 clones in the sample; 88% occur only once, and roughly 4% lies in the top ten. CDR1 and CDR2 from the germline V gene are SGHAT and FQNNGV. V was clipped by 4 bases and J by 6 bases, with 13 bases between them. The CDR3 has 14 amino acids. Details on this clone: What it binds is not known.

This chain links TRBV11-2 with TRBJ2-1; tentative D call: TRBD2 (6 bases). Sequences were derived from CD4+ or CD8+ T cells sorted from blood, sampled in a trial of the OX40 agonist ivuxolimab. The clonotype originates from an adult with an advanced solid tumor such as melanoma, head and neck, liver or kidney cancer. The CDR3 DNA sequence: TGTGCCAGCAGCTCCCGTAGGACTATCAATGAGCAGTTCTTC. Amino acids: CASSSRRTINEQFF.